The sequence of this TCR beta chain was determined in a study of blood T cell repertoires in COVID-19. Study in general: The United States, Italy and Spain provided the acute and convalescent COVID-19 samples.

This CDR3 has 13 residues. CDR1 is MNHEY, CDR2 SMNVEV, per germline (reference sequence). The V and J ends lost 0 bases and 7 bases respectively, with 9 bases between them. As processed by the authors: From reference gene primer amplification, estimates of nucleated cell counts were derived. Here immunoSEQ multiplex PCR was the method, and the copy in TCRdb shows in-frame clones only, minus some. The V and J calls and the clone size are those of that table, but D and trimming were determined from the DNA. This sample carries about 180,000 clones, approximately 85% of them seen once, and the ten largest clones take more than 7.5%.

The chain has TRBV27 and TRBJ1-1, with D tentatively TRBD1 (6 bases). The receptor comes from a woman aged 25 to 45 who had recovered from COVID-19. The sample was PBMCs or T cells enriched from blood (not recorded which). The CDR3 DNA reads TGTGCCAGCAGTTTATCGGGCAGGGGTGAAGCTTTCTTT. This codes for CASSLSGRGEAFF.